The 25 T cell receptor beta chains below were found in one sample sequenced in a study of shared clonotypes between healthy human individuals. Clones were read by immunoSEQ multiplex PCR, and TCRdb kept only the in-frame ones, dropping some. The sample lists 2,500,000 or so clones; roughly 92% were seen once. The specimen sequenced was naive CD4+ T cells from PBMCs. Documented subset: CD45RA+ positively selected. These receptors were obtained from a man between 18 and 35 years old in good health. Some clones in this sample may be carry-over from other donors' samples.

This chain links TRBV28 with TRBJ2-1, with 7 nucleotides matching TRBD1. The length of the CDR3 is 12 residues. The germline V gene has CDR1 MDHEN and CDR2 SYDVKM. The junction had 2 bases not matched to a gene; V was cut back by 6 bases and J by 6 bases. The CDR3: CASRNRGNEQFF. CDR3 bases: TGTGCCAGCAGAAACAGGGGCAATGAGCAGTTCTTC.

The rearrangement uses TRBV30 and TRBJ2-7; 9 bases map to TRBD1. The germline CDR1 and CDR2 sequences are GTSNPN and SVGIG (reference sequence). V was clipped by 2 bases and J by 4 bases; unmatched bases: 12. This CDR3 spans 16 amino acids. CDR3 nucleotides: TGTGCCTGGAGTCTTACAGGGGGCCGCCTCGGTTACGAGCAGTACTTC. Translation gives CAWSLTGGRLGYEQYF.

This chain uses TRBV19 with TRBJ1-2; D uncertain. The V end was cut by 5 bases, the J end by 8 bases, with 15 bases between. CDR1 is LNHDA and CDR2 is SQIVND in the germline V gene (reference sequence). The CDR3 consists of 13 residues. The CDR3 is CASSLRTVGGYTF. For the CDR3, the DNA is TGTGCCAGTAGTCTCCGAACGGTGGGCGGCTACACCTTC.

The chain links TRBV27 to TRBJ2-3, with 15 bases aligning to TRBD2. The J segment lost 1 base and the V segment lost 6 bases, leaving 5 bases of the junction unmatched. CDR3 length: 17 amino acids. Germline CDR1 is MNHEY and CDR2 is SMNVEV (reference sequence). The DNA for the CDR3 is TGTGCCAGCAGGGGACTAGCGGGAGGAGGAGGCACAGATACGCAGTATTTT. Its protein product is CASRGLAGGGGTDTQYF.

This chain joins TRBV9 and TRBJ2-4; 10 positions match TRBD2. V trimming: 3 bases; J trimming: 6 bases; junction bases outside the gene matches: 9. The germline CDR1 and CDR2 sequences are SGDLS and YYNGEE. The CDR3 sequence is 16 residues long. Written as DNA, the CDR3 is TGTGCCAGCAGCGCGGGACTAGCGCCGGAGGGAAACATTCAGTACTTC. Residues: CASSAGLAPEGNIQYF.

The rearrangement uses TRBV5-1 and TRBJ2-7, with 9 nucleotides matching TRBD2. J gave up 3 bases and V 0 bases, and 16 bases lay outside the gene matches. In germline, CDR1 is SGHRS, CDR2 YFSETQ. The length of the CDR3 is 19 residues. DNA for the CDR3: TGCGCCAGCAGCTTGGCCGGTAATAGCGGGAGAGGTGGTTTCTACGAGCAGTACTTC. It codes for CASSLAGNSGRGGFYEQYF.

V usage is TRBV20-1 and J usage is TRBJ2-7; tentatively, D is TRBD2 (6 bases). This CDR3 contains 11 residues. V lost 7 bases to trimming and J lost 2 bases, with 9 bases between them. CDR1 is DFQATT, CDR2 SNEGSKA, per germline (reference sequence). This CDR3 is CSGGEAYEQYF. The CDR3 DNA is TGCAGTGGAGGGGAGGCCTACGAGCAGTACTTC.

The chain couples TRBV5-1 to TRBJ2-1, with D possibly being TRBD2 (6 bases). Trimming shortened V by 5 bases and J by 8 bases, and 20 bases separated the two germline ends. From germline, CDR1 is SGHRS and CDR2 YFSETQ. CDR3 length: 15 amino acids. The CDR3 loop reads CASRSTSGVRDEQFF. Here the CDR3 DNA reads TGCGCCAGCAGGTCCACATCGGGGGTTAGGGATGAGCAGTTCTTC.

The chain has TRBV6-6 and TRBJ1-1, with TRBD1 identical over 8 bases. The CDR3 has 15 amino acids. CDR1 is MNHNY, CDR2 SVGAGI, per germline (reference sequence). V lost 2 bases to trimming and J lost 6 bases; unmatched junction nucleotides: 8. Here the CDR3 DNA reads TGTGCCAGCAGTTACGGGCAGGGGGCGGTCGCTGAAGCTTTCTTT. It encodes CASSYGQGAVAEAFF.

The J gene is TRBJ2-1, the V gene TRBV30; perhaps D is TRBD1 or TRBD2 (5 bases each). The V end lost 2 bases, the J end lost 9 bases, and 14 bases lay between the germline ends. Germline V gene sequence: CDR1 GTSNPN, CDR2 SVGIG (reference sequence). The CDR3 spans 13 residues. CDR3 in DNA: TGTGCCTGGAGTCGGTCCGGGGCAGGTGAGCAGTTCTTC. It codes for CAWSRSGAGEQFF.

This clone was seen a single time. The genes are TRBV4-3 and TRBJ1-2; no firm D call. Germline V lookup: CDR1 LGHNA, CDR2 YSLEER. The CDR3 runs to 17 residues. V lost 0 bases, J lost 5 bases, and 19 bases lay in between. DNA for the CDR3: TGCGCCAGCAGCCAAGATAGCACGGCGGGAGCGACGTATGGCTACACCTTC. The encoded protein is CASSQDSTAGATYGYTF.

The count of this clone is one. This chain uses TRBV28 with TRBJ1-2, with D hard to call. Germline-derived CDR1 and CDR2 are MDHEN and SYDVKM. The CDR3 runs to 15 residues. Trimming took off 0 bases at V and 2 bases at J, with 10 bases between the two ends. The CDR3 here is CASSLWAGGNYGYTF. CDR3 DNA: TGTGCCAGCAGTTTATGGGCAGGTGGGAACTATGGCTACACCTTC.

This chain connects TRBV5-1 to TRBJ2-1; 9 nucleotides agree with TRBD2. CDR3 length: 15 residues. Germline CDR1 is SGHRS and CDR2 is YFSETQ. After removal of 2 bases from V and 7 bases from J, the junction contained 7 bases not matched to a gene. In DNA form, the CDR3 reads TGCGCCAGCAGCTTCTTTAGCGGGAGTGGGAATGAGCAGTTCTTC. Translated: CASSFFSGSGNEQFF.

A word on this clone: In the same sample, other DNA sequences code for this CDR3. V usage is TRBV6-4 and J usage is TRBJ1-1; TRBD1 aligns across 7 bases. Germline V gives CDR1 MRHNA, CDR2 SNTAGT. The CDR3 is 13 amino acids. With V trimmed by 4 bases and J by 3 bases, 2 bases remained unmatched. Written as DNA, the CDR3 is TGTGCCAGCAGTGTTGGGACAGACACTGAAGCTTTCTTT. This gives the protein CASSVGTDTEAFF.

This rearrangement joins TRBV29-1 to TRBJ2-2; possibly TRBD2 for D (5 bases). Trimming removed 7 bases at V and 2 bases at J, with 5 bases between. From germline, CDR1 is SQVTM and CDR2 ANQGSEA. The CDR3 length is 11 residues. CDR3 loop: CSGLNTGELFF. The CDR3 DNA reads TGCAGCGGACTAAACACCGGGGAGCTGTTTTTT.

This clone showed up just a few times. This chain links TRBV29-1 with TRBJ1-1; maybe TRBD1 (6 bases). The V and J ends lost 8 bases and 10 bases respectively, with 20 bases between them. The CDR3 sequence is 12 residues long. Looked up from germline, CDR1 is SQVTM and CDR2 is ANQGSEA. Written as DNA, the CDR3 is TGCAGCTCCCACGCAGGGGACAATGTAGCTTTCTTT. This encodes CSSHAGDNVAFF.

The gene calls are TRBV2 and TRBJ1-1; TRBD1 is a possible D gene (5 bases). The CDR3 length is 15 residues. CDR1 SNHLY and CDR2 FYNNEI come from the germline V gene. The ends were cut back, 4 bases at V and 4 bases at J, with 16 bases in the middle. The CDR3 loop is CASSAVSGRTTEAFF. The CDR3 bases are TGTGCCAGCAGTGCAGTATCAGGGAGGACCACTGAAGCTTTCTTT.

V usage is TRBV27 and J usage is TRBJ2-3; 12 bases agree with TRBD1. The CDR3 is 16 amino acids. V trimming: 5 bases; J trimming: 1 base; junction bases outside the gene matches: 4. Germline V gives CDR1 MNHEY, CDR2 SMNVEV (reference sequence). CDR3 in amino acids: CASSLGTGGRTDTQYF. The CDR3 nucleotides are TGTGCCAGCAGTCTGGGGACAGGGGGCCGCACAGATACGCAGTATTTT.

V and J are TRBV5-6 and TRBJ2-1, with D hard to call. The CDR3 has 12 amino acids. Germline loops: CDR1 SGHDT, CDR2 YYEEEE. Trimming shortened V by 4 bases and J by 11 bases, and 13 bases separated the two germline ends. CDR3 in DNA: TGTGCCAGCAGCCTCCGCGGAGTCCAGCAGTTCTTC. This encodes CASSLRGVQQFF.

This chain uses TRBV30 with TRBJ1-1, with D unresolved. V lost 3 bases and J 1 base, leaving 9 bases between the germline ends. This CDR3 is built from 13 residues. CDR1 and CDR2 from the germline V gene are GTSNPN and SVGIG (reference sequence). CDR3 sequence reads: CAWREQPNTEAFF. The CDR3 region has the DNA TGTGCCTGGAGGGAACAGCCGAACACTGAAGCTTTCTTT.

The CDR3 nucleotides read TGTGCCAGCAGCTTGGCGGGTCAAGGGAAGGTAAAGGCTTTCTTT. This sequence encodes CASSLAGQGKVKAFF. The chain carries TRBV5-4 and TRBJ1-1; no clear D. Germline V gene lookup returns CDR1 SGHNT and CDR2 YYREEE (reference sequence). The CDR3 length is 15 residues. Trimming cost V 0 bases and J 11 bases, with 20 bases left between them.

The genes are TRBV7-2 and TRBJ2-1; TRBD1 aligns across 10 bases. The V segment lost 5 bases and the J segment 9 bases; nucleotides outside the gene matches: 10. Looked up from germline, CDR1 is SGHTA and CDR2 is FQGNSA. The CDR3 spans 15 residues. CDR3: CASSIPGQGFAEQFF. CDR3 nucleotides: TGTGCCAGCAGCATACCGGGACAGGGGTTTGCTGAGCAGTTCTTC.

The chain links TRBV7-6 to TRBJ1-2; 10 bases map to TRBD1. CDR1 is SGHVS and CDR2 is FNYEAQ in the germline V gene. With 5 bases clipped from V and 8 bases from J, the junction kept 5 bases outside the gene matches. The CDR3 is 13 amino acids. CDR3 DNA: TGTGCCAGCAGCCCTGACAGGGGGCGAGGCTACACCTTC. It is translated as CASSPDRGRGYTF.

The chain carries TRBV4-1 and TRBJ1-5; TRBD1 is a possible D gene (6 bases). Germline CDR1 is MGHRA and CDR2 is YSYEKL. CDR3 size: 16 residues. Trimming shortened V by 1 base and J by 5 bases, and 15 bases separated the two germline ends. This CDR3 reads CASSQAGTSSYQPQHF. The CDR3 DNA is TGCGCCAGCAGCCAAGCAGGGACATCCTCTTATCAGCCCCAGCATTTT.

This chain's CDR3 is CASSPFEEQYF. Here the CDR3 DNA reads TGTGCCAGCAGCCCCTTTGAGGAGCAGTACTTC. The V and J genes are TRBV11-2 and TRBJ2-7; no clear D gene. Between the trimmed V and J ends, which lost 5 bases and 7 bases, there was a span of 9 bases. CDR3 length: 11 residues. Germline V gene lookup returns CDR1 SGHAT and CDR2 FQNNGV.